This TCR beta chain was obtained from a study of cytomegalovirus exposure and HLA in healthy donors. PCR primers comprised 60 Vbeta and 13 Jbeta primers. Libraries were prepared by immunoSEQ multiplex PCR; TCRdb keeps only in-frame clonotypes and omits some of them. Seen here are about 170,000 clones, over 80% observed once, and the top ten hold about 4.4%. The CDR3 spans 14 residues. Losses at the gene ends were 4 bases for V and 5 bases for J; bases not matched to a gene: 4. Per germline, CDR1 SGDLS and CDR2 YYNGEE. Healthy individuals who donated bone marrow served as the donors. The TCR was taken from a woman aged 45 to 65 in good health and CMV-seropositive. The gene calls are TRBV9 and TRBJ1-4; 8 bases agree with TRBD1. The sequencing input was PBMCs. CDR3 loop: CASSKDRENEKLFF. The CDR3 DNA follows: TGTGCCAGCAGCAAGGACAGGGAAAATGAAAAACTGTTTTTT.